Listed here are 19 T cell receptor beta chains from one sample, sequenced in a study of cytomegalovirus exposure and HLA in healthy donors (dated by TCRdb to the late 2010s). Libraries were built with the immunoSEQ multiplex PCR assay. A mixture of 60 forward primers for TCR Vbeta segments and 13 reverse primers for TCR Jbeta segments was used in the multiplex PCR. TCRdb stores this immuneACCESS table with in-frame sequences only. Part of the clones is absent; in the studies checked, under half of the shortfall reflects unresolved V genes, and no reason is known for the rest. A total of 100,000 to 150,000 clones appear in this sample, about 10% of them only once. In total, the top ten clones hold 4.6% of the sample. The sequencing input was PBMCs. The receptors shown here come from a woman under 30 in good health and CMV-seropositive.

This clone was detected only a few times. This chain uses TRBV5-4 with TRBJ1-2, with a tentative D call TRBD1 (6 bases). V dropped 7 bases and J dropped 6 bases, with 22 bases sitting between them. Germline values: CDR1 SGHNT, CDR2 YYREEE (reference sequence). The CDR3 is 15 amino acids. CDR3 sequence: CASRRVGGQMDGYTF. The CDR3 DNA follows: TGTGCCAGCCGCAGAGTCGGGGGGCAAATGGATGGCTACACCTTC.

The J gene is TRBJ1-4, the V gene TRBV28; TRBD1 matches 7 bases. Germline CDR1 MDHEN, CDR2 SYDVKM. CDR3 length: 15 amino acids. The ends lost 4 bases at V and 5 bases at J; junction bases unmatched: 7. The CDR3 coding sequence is TGTGCCAGCAGTTCAACAGGGGTCCTAAATGAAAAACTGTTTTTT. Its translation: CASSSTGVLNEKLFF.

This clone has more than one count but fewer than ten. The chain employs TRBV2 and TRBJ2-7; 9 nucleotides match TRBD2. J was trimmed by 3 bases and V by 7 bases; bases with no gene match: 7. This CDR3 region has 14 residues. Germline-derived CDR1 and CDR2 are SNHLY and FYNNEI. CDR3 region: CASNPGTSRYEQYF. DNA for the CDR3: TGTGCCAGCAACCCCGGGACTAGCCGCTACGAGCAGTACTTC.

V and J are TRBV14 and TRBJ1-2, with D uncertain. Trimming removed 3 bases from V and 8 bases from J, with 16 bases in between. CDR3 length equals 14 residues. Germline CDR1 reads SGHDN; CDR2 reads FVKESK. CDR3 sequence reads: CASSQGLVTNGYTF. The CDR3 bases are TGTGCCAGCAGCCAGGGTCTAGTAACGAACGGCTACACCTTC.

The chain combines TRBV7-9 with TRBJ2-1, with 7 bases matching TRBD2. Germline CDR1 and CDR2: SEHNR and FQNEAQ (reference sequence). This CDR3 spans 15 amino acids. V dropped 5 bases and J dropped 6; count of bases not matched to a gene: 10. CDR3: CASSPLGLPLNEQFF. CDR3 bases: TGTGCCAGCAGCCCATTGGGACTACCCCTCAATGAGCAGTTCTTC.

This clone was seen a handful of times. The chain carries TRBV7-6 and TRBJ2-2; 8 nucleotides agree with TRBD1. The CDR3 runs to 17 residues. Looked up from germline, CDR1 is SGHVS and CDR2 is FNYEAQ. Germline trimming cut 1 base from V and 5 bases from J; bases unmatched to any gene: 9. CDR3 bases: TGTGCCAGCAGCTTAGGGACAGGGTGGGGAAGGACCGGGGAGCTGTTTTTT. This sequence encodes CASSLGTGWGRTGELFF.

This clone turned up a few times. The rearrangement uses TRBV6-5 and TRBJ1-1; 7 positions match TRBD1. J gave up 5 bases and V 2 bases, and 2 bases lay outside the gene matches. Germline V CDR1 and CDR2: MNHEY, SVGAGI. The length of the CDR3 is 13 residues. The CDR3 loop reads CASSYPGGTEAFF. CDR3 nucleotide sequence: TGTGCCAGCAGTTACCCAGGGGGGACTGAAGCTTTCTTT.

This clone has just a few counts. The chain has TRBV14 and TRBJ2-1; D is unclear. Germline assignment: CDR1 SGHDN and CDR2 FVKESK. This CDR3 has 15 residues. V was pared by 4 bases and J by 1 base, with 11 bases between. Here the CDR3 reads CASSLTILSYNEQFF. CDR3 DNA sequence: TGTGCCAGCAGCCTTACTATCCTTTCCTACAATGAGCAGTTCTTC.

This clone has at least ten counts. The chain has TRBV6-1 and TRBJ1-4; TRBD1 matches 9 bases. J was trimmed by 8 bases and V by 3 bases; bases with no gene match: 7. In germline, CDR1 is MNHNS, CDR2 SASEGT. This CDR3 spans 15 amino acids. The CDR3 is CASSDMDRGFEKLFF. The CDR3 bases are TGTGCCAGCAGTGATATGGACAGGGGTTTCGAAAAACTGTTTTTT.

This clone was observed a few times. CDR3 sequence reads: CASSLRVNADTQYF. The CDR3 bases are TGTGCCAGCAGCTTACGCGTCAACGCAGATACGCAGTATTTT. The chain recombines TRBV11-2 with TRBJ2-3; D gene ambiguous. V lost 2 bases, J lost 4 bases, and 10 bases lay in between. The CDR3 spans 14 residues. CDR1 SGHAT and CDR2 FQNNGV come from the germline V gene.

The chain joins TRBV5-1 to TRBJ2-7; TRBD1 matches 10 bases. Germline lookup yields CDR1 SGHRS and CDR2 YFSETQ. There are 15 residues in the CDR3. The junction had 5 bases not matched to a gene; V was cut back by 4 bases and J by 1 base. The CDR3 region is CASSPRQGASYEQYF. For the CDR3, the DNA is TGCGCCAGCAGCCCGCGACAGGGGGCTTCCTACGAGCAGTACTTC.

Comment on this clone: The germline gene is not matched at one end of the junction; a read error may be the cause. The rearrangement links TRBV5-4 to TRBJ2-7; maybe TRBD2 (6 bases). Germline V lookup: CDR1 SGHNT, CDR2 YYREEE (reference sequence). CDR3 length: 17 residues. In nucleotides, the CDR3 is TGTACCAGCAGGCCAGACCTTAGCGGTATAAGCTCCTACGAGCAGTACTTC. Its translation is CTSRPDLSGISSYEQYF.

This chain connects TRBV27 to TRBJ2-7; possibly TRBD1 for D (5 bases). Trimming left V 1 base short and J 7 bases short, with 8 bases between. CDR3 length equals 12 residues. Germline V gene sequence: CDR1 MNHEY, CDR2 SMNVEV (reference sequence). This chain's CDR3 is CASSLWGGEQYF. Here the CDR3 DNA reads TGTGCCAGCAGTTTATGGGGCGGAGAGCAGTACTTC.

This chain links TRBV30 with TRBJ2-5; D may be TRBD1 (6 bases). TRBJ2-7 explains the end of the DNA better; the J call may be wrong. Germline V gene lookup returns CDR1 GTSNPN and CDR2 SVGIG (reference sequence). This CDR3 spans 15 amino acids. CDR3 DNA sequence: TGTGCCTGGTACCCCAAGGACAGCCCGGCCTACGAGCAGTACTTC. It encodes CAWYPKDSPAYEQYF.

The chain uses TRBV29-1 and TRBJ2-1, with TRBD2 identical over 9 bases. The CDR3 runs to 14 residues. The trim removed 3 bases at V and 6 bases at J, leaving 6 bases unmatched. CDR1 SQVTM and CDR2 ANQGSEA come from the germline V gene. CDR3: CSVESSGVGNEQFF. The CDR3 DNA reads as TGCAGCGTTGAGTCTAGCGGGGTAGGCAATGAGCAGTTCTTC.

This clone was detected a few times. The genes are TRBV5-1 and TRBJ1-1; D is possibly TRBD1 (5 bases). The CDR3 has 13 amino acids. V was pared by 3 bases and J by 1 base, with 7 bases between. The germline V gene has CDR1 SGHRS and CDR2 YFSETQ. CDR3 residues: CASSSTGNTEAFF. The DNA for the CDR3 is TGCGCCAGCAGCTCTACAGGGAACACTGAAGCTTTCTTT.

CDR3 sequence reads: CASKGGGYGYTF. DNA for the CDR3: TGTGCCAGCAAAGGGGGCGGCTATGGCTACACCTTC. The V call is TRBV6-1, the J call TRBJ1-2; 7 bases map to TRBD1. This CDR3 has 12 residues. Germline CDR1 is MNHNS and CDR2 is SASEGT. V dropped 7 bases and J dropped 4; count of bases not matched to a gene: 3.

CDR3 DNA: TGTGCCAGCAGCCCCCAATCGGGCGGGACAGGGATGACTGAAGCTTTCTTT. Amino acid sequence: CASSPQSGGTGMTEAFF. The chain employs TRBV11-3 and TRBJ1-1; 9 bases map to TRBD1. The CDR3 is 17 amino acids. V shed 5 bases and J 5 bases; nucleotides not matched to a gene: 15. Per germline, CDR1 SGHNT and CDR2 YENEEA.

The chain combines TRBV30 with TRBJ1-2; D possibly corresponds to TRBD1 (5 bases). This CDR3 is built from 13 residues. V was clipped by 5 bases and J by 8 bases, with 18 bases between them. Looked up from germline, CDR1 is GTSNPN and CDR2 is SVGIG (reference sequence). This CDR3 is CAWSSGGSGGYTF. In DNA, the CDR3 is TGTGCCTGGTCCTCTGGGGGGTCAGGAGGCTACACCTTC.